Listed below are T cell receptor beta chains from one sample, sequenced in a study of blood T cell repertoires in COVID-19. The method was immunoSEQ multiplex PCR; TCRdb's version includes in-frame clones alone and lacks a portion of them. Found here are over 85,000 clones, around four fifths of them singletons; the top ten hold nearly 3.5%. Sequencing used peripheral blood. The origin of the receptors is a man aged 45-65 years with acute or convalescent COVID-19. Each CDR3 is given without its conserved first and last residue. Fields, in order: V gene, CDR3 protein.

TRBV25-1 ASSEWGSGGYEQY
TRBV5-1 ASSASSGGAGELF
TRBV18 ASSPRQNGELF
TRBV5-1 ASSPTAGQETQY
TRBV6-2/TRBV6-3 ASSHGQGAFTEAF
TRBV5-1 ASSSTLNTEAF
TRBV7-4 ASSSKTDSSANEKLF
TRBV6-2/TRBV6-3 ASSGSGELAKNIQY
TRBV5-6 ASSLSGQETQY
TRBV18 ASSPERTGELF
TRBV30 AWSGRSHEQY
TRBV18 ASSPALAGALYEQY
TRBV7-2 ASSPYTDTQY
TRBV10-1 ASSDGQGYNYGYT
TRBV4-3 ASSQAGGSYEQY